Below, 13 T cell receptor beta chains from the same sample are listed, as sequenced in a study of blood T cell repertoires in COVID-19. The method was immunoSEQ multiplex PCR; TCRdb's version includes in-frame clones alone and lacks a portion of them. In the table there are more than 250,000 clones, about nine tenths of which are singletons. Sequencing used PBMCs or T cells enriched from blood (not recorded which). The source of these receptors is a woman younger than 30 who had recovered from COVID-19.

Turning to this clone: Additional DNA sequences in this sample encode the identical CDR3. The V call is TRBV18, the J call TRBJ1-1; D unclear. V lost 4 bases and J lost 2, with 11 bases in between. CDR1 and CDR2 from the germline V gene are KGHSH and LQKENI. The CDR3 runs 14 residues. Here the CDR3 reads CASSLSSGNTEAFF. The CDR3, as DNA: TGTGCCAGCTCACTTTCCTCGGGAAACACTGAAGCTTTCTTT.

The CDR3 spells CASSGTSGSETQYF. Written as DNA, the CDR3 is TGCGCCAGCAGTGGGACTAGCGGGAGTGAGACCCAGTACTTC. J is TRBJ2-5 and V is TRBV10-1, with TRBD2 matching 13 bases. Germline V CDR1 and CDR2: WNHNN, SYGVQD (reference sequence). This CDR3 spans 14 amino acids. The V and J ends lost 4 bases and 5 bases, in that order; junction bases with no gene match: 1.

Here the CDR3 reads CASRPLGVVSGELFF. As DNA, the CDR3 is TGTGCCAGCAGACCCCTCGGGGTTGTTTCGGGGGAGCTGTTTTTT. The V gene is TRBV6-5, the J gene TRBJ2-2; possible D gene TRBD2, 5 bases. The length of the CDR3 is 15 residues. Deletions cut 6 bases from V and 8 bases from J, with 19 bases between. CDR1 MNHEY and CDR2 SVGAGI come from the germline V gene.

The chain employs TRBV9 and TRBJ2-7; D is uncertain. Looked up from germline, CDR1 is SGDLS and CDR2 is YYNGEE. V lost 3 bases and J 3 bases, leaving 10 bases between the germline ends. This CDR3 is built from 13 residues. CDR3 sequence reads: CASSADTYYEQYF. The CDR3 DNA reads TGTGCCAGCAGCGCCGACACCTACTACGAGCAGTACTTC.

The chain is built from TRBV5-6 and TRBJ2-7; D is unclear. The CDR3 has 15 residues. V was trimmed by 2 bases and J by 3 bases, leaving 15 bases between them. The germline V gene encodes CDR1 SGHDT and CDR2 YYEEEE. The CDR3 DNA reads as TGTGCCAGCAGCTTCTATACTACATCAAACTACGAGCAGTACTTC. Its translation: CASSFYTTSNYEQYF. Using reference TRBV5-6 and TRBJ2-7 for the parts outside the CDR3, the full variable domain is DAGVTQSPTHLIKTRGQQVTLRCSPKSGHDTVSWYQQALGQGPQFIFQYYEEEERQRGNFPDRFSGHQFPNYSSELNVNALLLGDSALYLCASSFYTTSNYEQYFGPGTRLTVT.

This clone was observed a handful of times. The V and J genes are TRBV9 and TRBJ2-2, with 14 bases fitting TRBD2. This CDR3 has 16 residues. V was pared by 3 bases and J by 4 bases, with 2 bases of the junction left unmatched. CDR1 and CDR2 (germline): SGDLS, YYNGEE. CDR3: CASSAGTSGGTGELFF. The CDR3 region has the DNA TGTGCCAGCAGCGCGGGGACTAGCGGGGGCACCGGGGAGCTGTTTTTT.

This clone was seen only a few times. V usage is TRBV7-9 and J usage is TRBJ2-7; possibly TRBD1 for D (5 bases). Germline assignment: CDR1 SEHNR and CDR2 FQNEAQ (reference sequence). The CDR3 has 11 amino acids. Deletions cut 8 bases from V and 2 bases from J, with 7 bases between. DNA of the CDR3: TGTGCCAGCGGGGCTACCTACGAGCAGTACTTC. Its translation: CASGATYEQYF.

The CDR3 nucleotides are TGTGCCAGCAGCCAAGGGGCACTAGAAGACACAGATACGCAGTATTTT. This sequence encodes CASSQGALEDTDTQYF. This chain connects TRBV3-1 (or the pseudogene TRBV3-2) to TRBJ2-3; D might be TRBD2 (5 bases). Germline V CDR1 and CDR2: LGHDT, YNNKEL (reference sequence). The V and J ends lost 1 base and 2 bases respectively, with 13 bases between them. The CDR3 has 16 residues.

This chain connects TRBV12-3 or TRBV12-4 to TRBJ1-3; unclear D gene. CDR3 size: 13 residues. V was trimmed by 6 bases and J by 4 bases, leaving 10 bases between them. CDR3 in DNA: TGTGCCAGCAGGAGGGTGTCCGGAAACACCATATATTTT. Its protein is CASRRVSGNTIYF.

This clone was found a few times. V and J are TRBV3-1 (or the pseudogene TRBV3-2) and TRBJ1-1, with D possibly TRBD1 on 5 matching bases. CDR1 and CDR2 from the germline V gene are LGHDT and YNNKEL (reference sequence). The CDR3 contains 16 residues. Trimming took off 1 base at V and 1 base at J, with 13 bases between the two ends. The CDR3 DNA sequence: TGTGCCAGCAGCCAAGGTTCCGGGACTGGGAACACTGAAGCTTTCTTT. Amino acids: CASSQGSGTGNTEAFF.

CDR3 bases: TGCGCCAGCAGCTCGAACCCAGGAGGAAATCAGCCCCAGCATTTT. Protein product: CASSSNPGGNQPQHF. The genes are TRBV5-1 and TRBJ1-5; no definite D call. V lost 3 bases to trimming and J lost 4 bases, with 14 bases between them. The CDR3 is 15 amino acids. Germline CDR1 SGHRS, CDR2 YFSETQ. The full variable domain, with the rest looked up from reference TRBV5-1 and TRBJ1-5, is KAGVTQTPRYLIKTRGQQVTLSCSPISGHRSVSWYQQTPGQGLQFLFEYFSETQRNKGNFPGRFSGRQFSNSRSEMNVSTLELGDSALYLCASSSNPGGNQPQHFGDGTRLSIL.

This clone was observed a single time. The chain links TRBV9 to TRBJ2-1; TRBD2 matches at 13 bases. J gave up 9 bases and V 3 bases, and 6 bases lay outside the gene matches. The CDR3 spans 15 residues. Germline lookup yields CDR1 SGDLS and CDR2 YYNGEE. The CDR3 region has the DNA TGTGCCAGCAGCGAAATACTAGCGGGAGGGAGTGAGCAGTTCTTC. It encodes CASSEILAGGSEQFF.

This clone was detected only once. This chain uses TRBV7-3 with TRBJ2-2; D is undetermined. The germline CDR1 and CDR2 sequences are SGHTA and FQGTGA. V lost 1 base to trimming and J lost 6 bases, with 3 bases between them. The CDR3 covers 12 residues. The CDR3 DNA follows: TGTGCCAGCAGCTTAAGGCCCGGGGAGCTGTTTTTT. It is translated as CASSLRPGELFF.